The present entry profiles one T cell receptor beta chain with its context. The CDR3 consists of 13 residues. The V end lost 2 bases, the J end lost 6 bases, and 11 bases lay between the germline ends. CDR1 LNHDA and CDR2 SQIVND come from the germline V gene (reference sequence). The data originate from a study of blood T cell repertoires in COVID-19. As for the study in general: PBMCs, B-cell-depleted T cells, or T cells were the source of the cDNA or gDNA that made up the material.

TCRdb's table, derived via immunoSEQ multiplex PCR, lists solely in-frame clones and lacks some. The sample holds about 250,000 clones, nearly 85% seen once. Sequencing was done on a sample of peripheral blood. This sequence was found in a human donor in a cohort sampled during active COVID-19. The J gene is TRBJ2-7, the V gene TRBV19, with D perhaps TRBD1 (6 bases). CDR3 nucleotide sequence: TGTGCCAGTAGTATAAGCAGGGGATTCGAGCAGTACTTC. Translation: CASSISRGFEQYF.